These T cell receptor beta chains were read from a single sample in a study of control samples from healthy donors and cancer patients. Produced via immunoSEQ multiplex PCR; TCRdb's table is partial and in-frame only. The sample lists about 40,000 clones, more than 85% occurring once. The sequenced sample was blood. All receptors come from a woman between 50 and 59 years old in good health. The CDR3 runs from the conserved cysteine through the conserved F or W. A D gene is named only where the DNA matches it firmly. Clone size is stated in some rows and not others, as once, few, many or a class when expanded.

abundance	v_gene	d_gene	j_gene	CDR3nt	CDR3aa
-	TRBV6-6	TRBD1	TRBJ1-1	TGTGCCAGCAGAGACAGGGCAGGGGAGAAGAACACTGAAGCTTTCTTT	CASRDRAGEKNTEAFF
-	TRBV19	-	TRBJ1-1	TGTGCCAGTAGTGAACCGGGAGGGAACACTGAAGCTTTCTTT	CASSEPGGNTEAFF
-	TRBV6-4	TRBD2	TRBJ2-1	TGTGCCAGCAGTGACTTCCCTAGCGGGGGGAATGAGCAGTTCTTC	CASSDFPSGGNEQFF
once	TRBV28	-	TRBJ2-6	TGTGCCAGCAGCCGATTAAATCCGGGACGTACTTCTGGGGCCAACGTCCTGACTTTC	CASSRLNPGRTSGANVLTF
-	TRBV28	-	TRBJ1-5	TGTGCCACCAAAGGTGTTGTGAGCAATCAGCCCCAGCATTTT	CATKGVVSNQPQHF
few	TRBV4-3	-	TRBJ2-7	TGCGCCAGCAGCCAAGATCGGGGGATACCCTACGAGCAGTACTTC	CASSQDRGIPYEQYF
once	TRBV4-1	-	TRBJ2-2	TGCGCCAGCAGCCCTCCTATCGCTTCGAACACCGGGGAGCTGTTTTTT	CASSPPIASNTGELFF
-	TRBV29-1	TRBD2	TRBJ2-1	TGCAGCGTTGATTCACTAGCGGGGCTGAATGAGCAGTTCTTC	CSVDSLAGLNEQFF
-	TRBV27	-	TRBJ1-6	TGTGCCAGCGCCCCGGGACCGTCTAATTCACCCCTCCACTTT	CASAPGPSNSPLHF
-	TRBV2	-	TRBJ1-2	TGTGCCAGCAGTGAATATGGGATTCGGGGCTACACCTTC	CASSEYGIRGYTF
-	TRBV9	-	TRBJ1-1	TGTGCCAGCAGCGTAGATCCAGGACCAAACACTGAAGCTTTCTTT	CASSVDPGPNTEAFF
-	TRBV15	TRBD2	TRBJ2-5	TGTCCCCCCAGCGGAACAACCGGGGGGGGAGAGACCCAGTACTTC	CPPSGTTGGGETQYF
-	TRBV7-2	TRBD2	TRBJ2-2	TGTGCCAGCAGCTTAGAAGGGACTAGACACACCGGGGAGCTGTTTTTT	CASSLEGTRHTGELFF
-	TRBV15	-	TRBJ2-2	TGTGCCACCAGGGAGGGGGGCTCAAACACCGGGGAGCTGTTTTTT	CATREGGSNTGELFF
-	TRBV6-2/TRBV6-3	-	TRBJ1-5	TGTGCCAGCAGCCTCGGGGGGGCGGCGCAGCCCCAGCATTTT	CASSLGGAAQPQHF
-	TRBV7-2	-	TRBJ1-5	TGTGCCAGCAGCTTAGGGTTTGGTCAGCCCCAGCATTTT	CASSLGFGQPQHF
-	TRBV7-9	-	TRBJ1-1	TGTGCCAGCAGCTTAGTCAGGGGTGGGCAGGATGAAGCTTTCTTT	CASSLVRGGQDEAFF
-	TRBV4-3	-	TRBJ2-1	TGCGCCAGCAGCCCCCATCTTCAGGGGGGGTACAATGAGCAGTTCTTC	CASSPHLQGGYNEQFF